This T cell receptor (beta chain) was sequenced in a study of neurological immune-mediated disorders. TCRdb reprocessed the 5' RACE reads with MiXCR, giving one entry per CDR3 protein. The sample includes tens of thousands of distinct CDR3 sequences, about 5.8% of them seen just once. CDR3 length: 16 amino acids. The V segment lost 0 bases and the J segment 4 bases; nucleotides outside the gene matches: 8. This clonotype came up many times. This receptor was taken from a young woman with multiple sclerosis. Sequencing was performed on CD4+ T cells from blood. The chain couples TRBV12-3 or TRBV12-4 to TRBJ1-1; 7 nucleotides agree with TRBD1. The CDR3 sequence is CASSLAFTGVSTEAFF. Written as DNA, the CDR3 is TGTGCCAGCAGTTTAGCATTCACAGGGGTGAGCACTGAAGCTTTCTTT.